This TCR beta chain is drawn from a study of CXCR3-negative and CXCR3-positive naive CD8 T cells. With regard to this clonotype: Its antigen is unknown.

Naive CD8+ T lymphocytes were specified as CD45RO-CCR7+CD27+CD95-. Study-wide points: Diversity in memory CD8+ cells fell much lower than the comparably high levels seen in both naive subsets. In CXCR3-positive naive cells, the TRB CDR3s were more hydrophobic than in CXCR3-negative naive cells. Fresh PBMCs served for most assays, and CXCR3 expression fell partially after cryopreservation.

Germline V gives CDR1 LGHNA, CDR2 YNFKEQ. This CDR3 is built from 17 residues. Carrying UMI labels, the TRB cDNA libraries were prepared through 5' RACE. For each CDR3 protein, TCRdb gives one entry from its re-call of the 5' RACE reads, without DNA. Its table lists over 50,000 distinct CDR3 sequences. The material sequenced was naive CXCR3+ CD8+ T cells from blood. The subset is: CD45RO-CCR7+CD27+CD95- naive CD8+ T cells expressing CXCR3 (TNR3+). The TCR sequence derives from a human donor in good health. Some clones in this sample may be carry-over from other donors' samples. The chain uses TRBV4-2 and TRBJ2-4; the TCRdb D gene call, TRBD1, has no DNA to confirm it. The CDR3 region is CASSQDPGVVAKNIQYF.